This entry is about one T cell receptor (beta chain). Its antigen is not identified. The CDR3 sequence is 15 residues long. The J segment lost 0 bases and the V segment lost 8 bases, leaving 6 bases of the junction unmatched. Per the germline V gene, CDR1 is SNHLY and CDR2 is FYNNEI. Reverse transcribing all isolated RNA meant expressed TCRB transcripts were sequenced. Method: immunoSEQ multiplex PCR; TCRdb's copy keeps in-frame clones and lacks some. The table lists about 700,000 clones, about an eighth of them singletons. The data were taken from a study of beta chain features in type 1 diabetes. Looking at the study overall: Healthy donors and patients had similar age, gender and cell yields. Across the samples, some 98,000,000 sorted cells were examined in total.

General study findings and limits: Shorter TCRB CDR3s, moderately but significantly so, marked every one of the four CD4+ subsets in Type 1 diabetes patients. Still unanswered here is whether HLA type influences TCRB rearrangement.

Specimen: naive CD4+ T cells from blood. This TCR was sampled from a man aged 18 to 29 with type 1 diabetes. The rearrangement links TRBV2 to TRBJ2-4, with 8 positions matching TRBD1. The chain's CDR3 is CASQQGDLAKNIQYF. The CDR3 DNA follows: TGTGCCAGCCAACAGGGGGACCTAGCCAAAAACATTCAGTACTTC.